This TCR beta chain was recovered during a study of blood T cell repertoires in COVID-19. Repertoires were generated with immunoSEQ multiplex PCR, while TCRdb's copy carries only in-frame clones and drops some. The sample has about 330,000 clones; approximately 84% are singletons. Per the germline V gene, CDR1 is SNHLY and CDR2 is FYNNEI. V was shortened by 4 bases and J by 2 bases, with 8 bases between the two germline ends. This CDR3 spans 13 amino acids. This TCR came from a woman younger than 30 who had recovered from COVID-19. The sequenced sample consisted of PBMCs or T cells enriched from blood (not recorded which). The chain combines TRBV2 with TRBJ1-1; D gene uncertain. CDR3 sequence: CASSVTDNTEAFF. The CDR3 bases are TGTGCCAGCAGTGTTACAGATAACACTGAAGCTTTCTTT. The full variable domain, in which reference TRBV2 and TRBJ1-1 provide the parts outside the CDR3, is EPEVTQTPSHQVTQMGQEVILRCVPISNHLYFYWYRQILGQKVEFLVSFYNNEISEKSEIFDDQFSVERPDGSNFTLKIRSTKLEDSAMYFCASSVTDNTEAFFGQGTRLTVV.